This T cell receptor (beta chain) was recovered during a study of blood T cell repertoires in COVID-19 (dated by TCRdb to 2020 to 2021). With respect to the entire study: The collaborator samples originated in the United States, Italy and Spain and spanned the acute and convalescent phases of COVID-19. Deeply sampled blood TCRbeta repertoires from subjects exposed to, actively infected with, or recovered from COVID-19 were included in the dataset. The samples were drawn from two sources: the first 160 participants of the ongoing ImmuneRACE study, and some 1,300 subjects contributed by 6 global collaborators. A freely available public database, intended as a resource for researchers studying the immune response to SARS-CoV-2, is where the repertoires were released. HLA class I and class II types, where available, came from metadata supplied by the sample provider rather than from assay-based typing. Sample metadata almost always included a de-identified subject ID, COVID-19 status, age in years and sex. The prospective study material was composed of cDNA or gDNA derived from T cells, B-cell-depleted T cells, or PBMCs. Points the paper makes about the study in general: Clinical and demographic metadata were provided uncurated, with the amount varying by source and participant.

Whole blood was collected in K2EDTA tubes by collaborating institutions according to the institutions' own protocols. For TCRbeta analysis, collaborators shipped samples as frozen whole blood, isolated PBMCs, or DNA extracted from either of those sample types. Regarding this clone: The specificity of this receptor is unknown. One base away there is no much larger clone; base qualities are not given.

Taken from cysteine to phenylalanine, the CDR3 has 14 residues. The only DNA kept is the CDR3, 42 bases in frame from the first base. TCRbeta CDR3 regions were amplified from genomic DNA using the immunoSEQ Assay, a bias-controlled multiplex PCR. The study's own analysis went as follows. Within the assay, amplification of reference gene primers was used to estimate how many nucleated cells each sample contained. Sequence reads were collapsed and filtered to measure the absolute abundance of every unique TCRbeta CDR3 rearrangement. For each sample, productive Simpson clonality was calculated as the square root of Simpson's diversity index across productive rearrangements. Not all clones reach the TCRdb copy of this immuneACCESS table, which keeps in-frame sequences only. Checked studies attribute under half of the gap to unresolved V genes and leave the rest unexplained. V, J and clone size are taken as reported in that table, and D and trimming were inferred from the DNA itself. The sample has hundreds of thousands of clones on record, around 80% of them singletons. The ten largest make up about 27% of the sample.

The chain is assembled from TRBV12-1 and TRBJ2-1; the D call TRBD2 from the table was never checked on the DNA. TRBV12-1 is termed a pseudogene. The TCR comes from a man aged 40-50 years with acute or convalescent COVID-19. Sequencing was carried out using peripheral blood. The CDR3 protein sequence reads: CASSFVLAGNEQFF. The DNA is TGTGCCAGCAGCTTTGTACTAGCAGGCAATGAGCAGTTCTTC.